These 27 T cell receptor beta chains were sequenced from one sample in a study of blood T cell repertoires in COVID-19. The table came from immunoSEQ multiplex PCR; TCRdb's copy has only in-frame clones and leaves some out. The sample consists of almost 500,000 clones, 88% of them appearing once. The sequencing sample was made of PBMCs or T cells enriched from blood (not recorded which). The receptors stem from a woman aged 55 to 70 who had recovered from COVID-19.

The chain uses TRBV9 and TRBJ1-5; 7 bases match TRBD1. Germline CDR1 reads SGDLS; CDR2 reads YYNGEE. The length of the CDR3 is 17 residues. The V gene end was trimmed by 5 bases and the J gene end by 4 bases; junction bases not matched to a gene: 15. CDR3 DNA: TGTGCCAGCAGACTAGACAGGGACGAGGGGGGTAATCAGCCCCAGCATTTT. Its translation: CASRLDRDEGGNQPQHF.

The chain recombines TRBV4-1 with TRBJ2-1; TRBD1 might be the D (5 bases). V was shortened by 0 bases and J by 1 base, with 10 bases between the two germline ends. The CDR3 runs 16 residues. CDR1 and CDR2 (germline): MGHRA, YSYEKL. CDR3 sequence reads: CASSQEGARSYNEQFF. The DNA for the CDR3 is TGCGCCAGCAGCCAAGAAGGGGCCAGATCCTACAATGAGCAGTTCTTC.

V gene TRBV7-2 combines with J gene TRBJ2-2; maybe TRBD2 (5 bases). Germline assignment: CDR1 SGHTA and CDR2 FQGNSA. The CDR3 sequence is 16 residues long. The germline V and J ends were trimmed by 1 base and 4 bases, with 13 bases remaining between them. The CDR3 nucleotides are TGTGCCAGCAGCTTAGGCCGCGGGTGGGGCACCGGGGAGCTGTTTTTT. Its protein is CASSLGRGWGTGELFF.

This chain uses TRBV6-5 with TRBJ2-1; 11 nucleotides match TRBD1. The germline V gene encodes CDR1 MNHEY and CDR2 SVGAGI. CDR3 length: 15 amino acids. The V and J ends lost 6 bases and 8 bases, in that order; junction bases with no gene match: 9. The CDR3 bases are TGTGCCAGCAGGGACCCGGGACAGGGGGAGGATGAGCAGTTCTTC. It encodes CASRDPGQGEDEQFF.

The chain links TRBV2 to TRBJ2-5; D uncertain. CDR1 and CDR2 from the germline V gene are SNHLY and FYNNEI. The CDR3 has 15 amino acids. The V gene lost 1 base and the J gene lost 4 bases, with 13 bases spanning the gap. In nucleotides, the CDR3 is TGTGCCAGCAGTGAAGTCGTAGCCCGTACAGAGACCCAGTACTTC. This codes for CASSEVVARTETQYF.

This clone has just one count. The rearrangement links TRBV5-3 to TRBJ2-7; 9 positions agree with TRBD1. TRBV5-3 belongs to the ORF category, with a function that is uncertain. The CDR3 runs to 14 residues. The V and J ends lost 5 bases and 2 bases, in that order; junction bases with no gene match: 5. CDR3 coding DNA: TGTGCCAGAAGTTCGGGACAGGGCCCCTACGAGCAGTACGTC. Amino acids: CARSSGQGPYEQYV.

The J gene is TRBJ1-6, the V gene TRBV5-6; maybe TRBD1 (5 bases). Germline V lookup: CDR1 SGHDT, CDR2 YYEEEE. The CDR3 spans 16 residues. The V end lost 2 bases, the J end lost 2 bases, and 11 bases lay between the germline ends. CDR3 amino acids: CASSFGGYTYNSPLHF. DNA of the CDR3: TGTGCCAGCAGCTTCGGGGGTTACACCTATAATTCACCCCTCCACTTT. The complete variable domain, with remaining parts taken from reference TRBV5-6 and TRBJ1-6, reads DAGVTQSPTHLIKTRGQQVTLRCSPKSGHDTVSWYQQALGQGPQFIFQYYEEEERQRGNFPDRFSGHQFPNYSSELNVNALLLGDSALYLCASSFGGYTYNSPLHFGNGTRLTVT.

The rearrangement joins TRBV19 to TRBJ1-5; D is ambiguous. Germline V gene lookup returns CDR1 LNHDA and CDR2 SQIVND (reference sequence). V shed 9 bases and J shed 1 base, with 13 bases lying between them. The CDR3 extends over 14 amino acids. CDR3 nucleotide sequence: TGTGCCAGCTCGAGTGTTTCGAGCAATCAGCCCCAGCATTTT. It is translated as CASSSVSSNQPQHF.

The CDR3 is CASTQAPLGGNEQFF. Here the CDR3 DNA reads TGTGCCAGCACCCAAGCCCCCTTAGGGGGCAATGAGCAGTTCTTC. The V gene is TRBV13, the J gene TRBJ2-1; D is possibly TRBD1 (6 bases). V lost 7 bases, J lost 6 bases, and 19 bases lay in between. Germline-derived CDR1 and CDR2 are PRHDT and FYEKMQ (reference sequence). The CDR3 spans 15 residues. Variable domain in full (rest from reference TRBV13 and TRBJ2-1): AAGVIQSPRHLIKEKRETATLKCYPIPRHDTVYWYQQGPGQDPQFLISFYEKMQSDKGSIPDRFSAQQFSDYHSELNMSSLELGDSALYFCASTQAPLGGNEQFFGPGTRLTVL.

Here the CDR3 reads CASSDRVNYGYTF. CDR3 DNA sequence: TGTGCCAGCTCCGACAGAGTAAACTATGGCTACACCTTC. This chain joins TRBV5-6 and TRBJ1-2; D perhaps matches TRBD1 (5 bases). Trimming took 7 bases from V and 2 from J, leaving 12 bases between them. CDR1 SGHDT and CDR2 YYEEEE come from the germline V gene. The CDR3 loop spans 13 amino acids.

The chain is built from TRBV4-1 and TRBJ2-6; D may be TRBD1 (6 bases). V lost 2 bases and J lost 0, with 14 bases in between. Germline V CDR1 and CDR2: MGHRA, YSYEKL. The CDR3 sequence is 18 residues long. CDR3 bases: TGCGCCAGCAGCCAACCCACAGGGCGGAGCTCTGGGGCCAACGTCCTGACTTTC. Its protein product is CASSQPTGRSSGANVLTF.

This chain connects TRBV12-3 or TRBV12-4 to TRBJ1-1; tentative D call: TRBD1 (5 bases). V lost 4 bases and J lost 7, with 7 bases in between. CDR3 length: 11 residues. CDR3 nucleotides: TGTGCCAGCAGTTGGAGGGGTGAAGCTTTCTTT. Protein product: CASSWRGEAFF.

The chain has TRBV5-1 and TRBJ2-3, with 9 bases fitting TRBD1. With V trimmed by 7 bases and J by 3 bases, 9 bases remained unmatched. CDR1 and CDR2 (germline): SGHRS, YFSETQ. The length of the CDR3 is 15 residues. CDR3 sequence: CASVRGTGRTDTQYF. The CDR3 DNA is TGCGCCAGCGTACGAGGGACAGGGAGGACAGATACGCAGTATTTT.

The chain joins TRBV5-1 to TRBJ2-3; D unclear. CDR1 SGHRS and CDR2 YFSETQ come from the germline V gene. The CDR3 sequence is 14 residues long. The V and J ends lost 3 bases and 2 bases respectively, with 10 bases between them. CDR3 nucleotide sequence: TGCGCCAGCAGCTCCCAGTCTCTCACAGATACGCAGTATTTT. It translates to CASSSQSLTDTQYF.

J is TRBJ1-1 and V is TRBV11-3, with 7 bases fitting TRBD1. CDR3 length equals 15 residues. Germline CDR1 and CDR2: SGHNT and YENEEA. The junction had 7 bases not matched to a gene; V was cut back by 5 bases and J by 1 base. The CDR3 bases are TGTGCCAGCAGCCTTCGACAGGGCTGGAACACTGAAGCTTTCTTT. It is translated as CASSLRQGWNTEAFF.

The rearrangement joins TRBV2 to TRBJ2-7, with TRBD1 matching 9 bases. This CDR3 comprises 14 residues. V was pared by 6 bases and J by 6 bases, with 9 bases of the junction left unmatched. CDR1 SNHLY and CDR2 FYNNEI come from the germline V gene. The CDR3 reads CASSATGGSGEQYF. The DNA of the CDR3 is TGTGCCAGCAGCGCGACAGGGGGTAGCGGCGAGCAGTACTTC. The full variable domain, in which reference TRBV2 and TRBJ2-7 provide the parts outside the CDR3, is EPEVTQTPSHQVTQMGQEVILRCVPISNHLYFYWYRQILGQKVEFLVSFYNNEISEKSEIFDDQFSVERPDGSNFTLKIRSTKLEDSAMYFCASSATGGSGEQYFGPGTRLTVT.

This clone has just a few counts. The V and J genes are TRBV6-1 and TRBJ1-6; D perhaps matches TRBD1 (5 bases). Germline V lookup: CDR1 MNHNS, CDR2 SASEGT. The CDR3 sequence is 15 residues long. Trimming took 2 bases from V and 10 from J, leaving 15 bases between them. The CDR3 sequence: CASSELQGVRSPLHF. DNA of the CDR3: TGTGCCAGCAGTGAACTACAAGGGGTCAGATCACCCCTCCACTTT.

In this sample, this clone turned up a few times. The chain carries TRBV6-5 and TRBJ1-1; the D gene is possibly TRBD1 (5 bases). Germline CDR1 and CDR2: MNHEY and SVGAGI. This CDR3 has 12 residues. Between the trimmed V and J ends, which lost 5 bases and 1 base, there was a span of 5 bases. The CDR3 bases are TGTGCCAGCAGTACAGGGAACACTGAAGCTTTCTTT. Amino acid sequence: CASSTGNTEAFF.

This rearrangement joins TRBV9 to TRBJ1-4; possibly TRBD1 for D (6 bases). V lost 4 bases, J lost 0 bases, and 19 bases lay in between. The germline CDR1 and CDR2 sequences are SGDLS and YYNGEE. There are 18 residues in the CDR3. DNA for the CDR3: TGTGCCAGCAGCCCCTGGGACACCTACTCGACAACTAATGAAAAACTGTTTTTT. This codes for CASSPWDTYSTTNEKLFF.

The rearrangement uses TRBV24-1 and TRBJ2-2, with no clear D. V shed 5 bases and J shed 3 bases, with 9 bases lying between them. This CDR3 has 14 amino acids. Germline V gene data show CDR1 as KGHDR and CDR2 as SFDVKD. The CDR3 nucleotides read TGTGCCACCAGTGTGGCGGAACACACCGGGGAGCTGTTTTTT. This codes for CATSVAEHTGELFF.

This clone was picked up one time. This chain connects TRBV6-5 to TRBJ1-2; a possible D gene is TRBD1 (6 bases). The length of the CDR3 is 13 residues. Germline CDR1 and CDR2: MNHEY and SVGAGI. The germline V and J ends were trimmed by 6 bases and 6 bases, with 14 bases remaining between them. The CDR3 DNA is TGTGCCAGCAGGGACGGGGGGGCGAATGGCTACACCTTC. Its translation is CASRDGGANGYTF.

The genes are TRBV2 and TRBJ1-2, with TRBD1 as a possible D gene (5 bases). CDR1 and CDR2 (germline): SNHLY, FYNNEI. V was clipped by 0 bases and J by 4 bases, with 12 bases between them. This CDR3 has 15 residues. CDR3 DNA sequence: TGTGCCAGCAGTGAAGCGCAGGGTCCGGGCTATGGCTACACCTTC. This codes for CASSEAQGPGYGYTF.

CDR3 DNA sequence: TGTGCCAGCAATCGGCGACAGGGGCGTTTGGATACGCAGTATTTT. It codes for CASNRRQGRLDTQYF. The chain is built from TRBV2 and TRBJ2-3; 8 nucleotides agree with TRBD1. Trimming at V came to 7 bases and at J to 6 bases, leaving 12 bases not matched to a gene. CDR1 SNHLY and CDR2 FYNNEI come from the germline V gene. The length of the CDR3 is 15 residues.

The chain employs TRBV30 and TRBJ2-7; a possible D gene is TRBD2 (7 bases). The CDR3 covers 13 residues. CDR1 and CDR2 from the germline V gene are GTSNPN and SVGIG (reference sequence). V was clipped by 5 bases and J by 2 bases, with 13 bases between them. Here the CDR3 DNA reads TGTGCCTGGTTAGGGGGGGAGACCTACGAGCAGTACGTC. It yields the protein CAWLGGETYEQYV.

The chain links TRBV11-2 to TRBJ2-6, with D unclear. This CDR3 is 15 amino acids long. Trimming removed 1 base at V and 1 base at J, with 5 bases between. Germline V gene lookup returns CDR1 SGHAT and CDR2 FQNNGV. This CDR3 is CASSLVSSGANVLTF. The DNA for the CDR3 is TGTGCCAGCAGCTTAGTTTCTTCTGGGGCCAACGTCCTGACTTTC.

The chain joins TRBV24-1 to TRBJ1-4; 7 bases are a match to TRBD1. The V gene's germline CDR1 is KGHDR and CDR2 SFDVKD. The V segment lost 2 bases and the J segment 7 bases; nucleotides outside the gene matches: 6. CDR3 size: 15 residues. CDR3 sequence: CATSDSFRDSEKLFF. CDR3 sequence (DNA): TGTGCCACCAGTGATTCCTTCCGGGACAGTGAAAAACTGTTTTTT.

The chain is built from TRBV10-3 and TRBJ2-7; 8 bases fit TRBD2. With 0 bases clipped from V and 0 bases from J, the junction kept 4 bases outside the gene matches. In germline, CDR1 is ENHRY, CDR2 SYGVKD. The CDR3 has 16 residues. In nucleotides, the CDR3 is TGTGCCATCAGTGAGTCGGCGGGGGGCCTCTCCTACGAGCAGTACTTC. Protein sequence: CAISESAGGLSYEQYF.